The entry below gives a single T cell receptor beta chain sequence along with its context. Antigen unknown. This sample was taken from a study of cytomegalovirus exposure and HLA in healthy donors. General study findings and limits: Prior analysis indicated that the majority of TCR beta V segments exhibited productivity approximately 87% or approximately 30% of the time.

In the PCR, 60 Vbeta and 13 Jbeta primers were used. Data came from immunoSEQ multiplex PCR; TCRdb stores just in-frame clones and leaves some out. The profile shows 90,000 to 130,000 clones, around three quarters of them singletons. This clonotype was obtained from a man aged 30 to 45 in good health and CMV-seropositive. Sequencing was carried out using PBMCs.

CDR3 DNA: TGTGCCAGCAGCGTAGGTCTTCGGGTGGGCGGGGGCGGAGAGACCCAGTACTTC. Protein sequence: CASSVGLRVGGGGETQYF. The J gene is TRBJ2-5, the V gene TRBV9; possible D gene TRBD2, 7 bases. The germline V gene has CDR1 SGDLS and CDR2 YYNGEE. The V end was cut by 0 bases, the J end by 4 bases, with 22 bases between. This CDR3 comprises 18 residues.